The clone carrying this TCR beta chain was counted ten times or more. Together with a sample-barcoded 5' primer, a J-beta primer mix was included in a second PCR lasting roughly 6 to 12 cycles. A 12-random-nucleotide template-switch adaptor tagged each cDNA molecule. TCRdb itself ran the 5' RACE reads through MiXCR, one entry per CDR3 protein. This sample yields about 640,000 distinct CDR3 sequences, of which about 30% are seen a single time; approximately 14% belongs to the top ten. These data originate in a study of blood T cells in healthy people across ages. Sequenced material: blood. This receptor was obtained from an elderly woman in good health.

The CDR3 loop is CASSKQETQYF. In DNA form, the CDR3 reads TGTGCCAGCAGCAAACAAGAGACCCAGTACTTC. The rearrangement joins TRBV6-6 to TRBJ2-5; D unresolved. Trimming stripped 6 bases from V and 2 bases from J, with 4 bases between. The CDR3 spans 11 residues. Per the germline V gene, CDR1 is MNHNY and CDR2 is SVGAGI (reference sequence).